Listed here are 12 T cell receptor beta chains from one sample, sequenced in a study of cytomegalovirus exposure and HLA in healthy donors. PCR employed 60 Vbeta and 13 Jbeta primers. Some clones are missing from TCRdb's copy, which holds only in-frame ones; the method was immunoSEQ multiplex PCR. The table lists about 150,000 clones, over 75% of them singletons, with about 1.8% in the top ten. Material: PBMCs. Receptors originate from a woman aged 30 to 39 in good health and CMV-seronegative.

This rearrangement joins TRBV27 to TRBJ1-2; D is unresolved. The CDR3 sequence is 12 residues long. The V gene's germline CDR1 is MNHEY and CDR2 SMNVEV (reference sequence). Here the CDR3 DNA reads TGTGCAGCCATGTCGGCTGAGCGCGGCTACACCTTC. Translation gives CAAMSAERGYTF.

The chain joins TRBV6-5 to TRBJ2-2, with D tentatively TRBD1 (5 bases). The CDR3 sequence is 16 residues long. The germline V and J ends were trimmed by 0 bases and 2 bases, with 10 bases remaining between them. CDR1 is MNHEY and CDR2 is SVGAGI in the germline V gene. The CDR3 DNA reads TGTGCCAGCAGTTACTCGAAACAGGCCAACACCGGGGAGCTGTTTTTT. Protein: CASSYSKQANTGELFF.

The rearrangement links TRBV6-1 to TRBJ2-3; tentatively, D is TRBD2 (6 bases). Germline loops: CDR1 MNHNS, CDR2 SASEGT. This CDR3 comprises 12 residues. In DNA, the CDR3 is TGTGCGGGGGGTAGTCCCACAGATACGCAGTATTTT. It specifies CAGGSPTDTQYF.

V usage is TRBV6-5 and J usage is TRBJ1-2, with D perhaps matching TRBD1 (6 bases). The V end lost 2 bases, the J end lost 8 bases, and 18 bases lay between the germline ends. CDR1 and CDR2 (germline): MNHEY, SVGAGI. The CDR3 has 15 residues. Here the CDR3 DNA reads TGTGCCAGCAGTTACAAATCTGGGGGCCTACACGGCTACACCTTC. Protein sequence: CASSYKSGGLHGYTF.

The chain links TRBV6-5 to TRBJ1-2, with 9 bases matching TRBD1. Germline CDR1 reads MNHEY; CDR2 reads SVGAGI. V lost 6 bases, J lost 2 bases, and 7 bases stayed unmatched. This CDR3 is 15 amino acids long. This CDR3 reads CASRDPGQGNYGYTF. In DNA, the CDR3 is TGTGCCAGCAGAGATCCGGGACAGGGAAACTATGGCTACACCTTC.

This clone was seen a handful of times. V and J are TRBV6-1 and TRBJ2-7, with no clear D. This CDR3 is built from 12 residues. Trimming shortened V by 2 bases and J by 4 bases, and 6 bases separated the two germline ends. Germline lookup yields CDR1 MNHNS and CDR2 SASEGT. The CDR3, as DNA: TGTGCCAGCAGTGAAATGAGATACGAGCAGTACTTC. Its protein is CASSEMRYEQYF.

The chain links TRBV11-2 to TRBJ2-5; TRBD1 matches 7 bases. Trimming took 5 bases from V and 2 from J; bases not matched to a gene: 2. The CDR3 loop spans 13 amino acids. In germline, CDR1 is SGHAT, CDR2 FQNNGV. CDR3 in DNA: TGTGCCAGCAGCCGGGGACAGCAAGAGACCCAGTACTTC. Its protein is CASSRGQQETQYF.

The chain employs TRBV7-2 and TRBJ2-5; a weak D match, TRBD1 (5 bases). Germline CDR1 reads SGHTA; CDR2 reads FQGNSA. The CDR3 length is 16 residues. The V end was cut by 5 bases, the J end by 2 bases, with 18 bases between. The CDR3 loop is CASSRRGARQQETQYF. The DNA of the CDR3 is TGTGCCAGCAGCCGCCGAGGAGCTAGACAGCAAGAGACCCAGTACTTC.

The rearrangement joins TRBV7-2 to TRBJ1-1; D is perhaps TRBD1 (5 bases). The CDR3 has 13 amino acids. The ends were cut back, 1 base at V and 8 bases at J, with 11 bases in the middle. CDR1 is SGHTA, CDR2 FQGNSA, per germline. The CDR3 DNA reads as TGTGCCAGCAGCTTAGGGGGGGGTAGGGAAGCTTTCTTT. It yields the protein CASSLGGGREAFF.

The rearrangement joins TRBV28 to TRBJ1-5; 10 bases agree with TRBD1. Germline V gene sequence: CDR1 MDHEN, CDR2 SYDVKM. V gave up 4 bases and J gave up 2 bases; unmatched junction bases: 8. This CDR3 is built from 17 residues. The DNA for the CDR3 is TGTGCCAGCAGTTCTGGGACAGGGGTGGGGGGCAATCAGCCCCAGCATTTT. This gives the protein CASSSGTGVGGNQPQHF. The complete variable domain, with remaining parts taken from reference TRBV28 and TRBJ1-5, reads DVKVTQSSRYLVKRTGEKVFLECVQDMDHENMFWYRQDPGLGLRLIYFSYDVKMKEKGDIPEGYSVSREKKERFSLILESASTNQTSMYLCASSSGTGVGGNQPQHFGDGTRLSIL.

This clone was recorded a few times. The sample holds other DNA sequences that translate to the same CDR3. The chain carries TRBV2 and TRBJ1-2; 10 nucleotides match TRBD1. The ends lost 3 bases at V and 3 bases at J; junction bases unmatched: 1. Per the germline V gene, CDR1 is SNHLY and CDR2 is FYNNEI. The CDR3 runs to 14 residues. CDR3 in amino acids: CASSEDRGDYGYTF. Written as DNA, the CDR3 is TGTGCCAGCAGTGAGGACAGGGGGGACTATGGCTACACCTTC.

The genes are TRBV30 and TRBJ2-7; 9 bases match TRBD2. The CDR3 loop spans 17 amino acids. The V gene end was trimmed by 0 bases and the J gene end by 0 bases; junction bases not matched to a gene: 9. The V gene's germline CDR1 is GTSNPN and CDR2 SVGIG (reference sequence). CDR3 nucleotide sequence: TGTGCCTGGAGTGTATCGGCGGGGGGGCCGGGCTCCTACGAGCAGTACTTC. It yields the protein CAWSVSAGGPGSYEQYF.